The clone carrying this T cell receptor (beta chain) was seen a single time. This sample was included in a study of blood T cell repertoires in COVID-19. In the study's own analysis: For nucleated cells, counts were estimated from reference gene primer amplification. Clones were read by immunoSEQ multiplex PCR, and TCRdb kept only the in-frame ones, dropping some. The V and J calls and clone size are taken from that table; D and trimming were inferred from the DNA. This sample has just under 90,000 clones; 88% occur once, and the top ten carry 2.9%. Deletions cut 2 bases from V and 0 bases from J, with 11 bases between. CDR3 length: 16 residues. CDR1 SGHTA and CDR2 FQGNSA come from the germline V gene.

The chain uses TRBV7-2 and TRBJ2-1; D is unclear. Sequenced input: peripheral blood. This clonotype was sampled from a woman aged 80 or over with acute or convalescent COVID-19. DNA for the CDR3: TGTGCCAGCAGCTTATCTGGGCCTTTCTCCTACAATGAGCAGTTCTTC. It yields the protein CASSLSGPFSYNEQFF.